This T cell receptor beta chain was sequenced in a study of cytomegalovirus exposure and HLA in healthy donors. For the study at large: Around 83% of 300 to 450 genotyped donors fell in the Caucasian-associated ancestry cluster.

CDR1 LNHNV and CDR2 YYDKDF come from the germline V gene (reference sequence). The CDR3 extends over 13 amino acids. Trimming cost V 0 bases and J 5 bases, with 7 bases left between them. Study-wide results and limits: The authors confirmed in vitro that a few CMV-associated chains were specific for CMV antigens. On later analysis, the bulk of CMV-associated TCR beta chains appeared to be HLA-restricted. Common viral pathogens (according to a later analysis) appeared linked to several of the most significant clusters.

Worth noting for this clone: What it binds is not known.

It was with 60 Vbeta and 13 Jbeta primers that the PCR ran. TCRdb's table, derived via immunoSEQ multiplex PCR, lists solely in-frame clones and lacks some. The data contain approximately 150,000 clones, approximately 80% of them singletons. Sequencing was performed on PBMCs. The chain recombines TRBV15 with TRBJ2-5; D not resolved. The sequence came from a male donor in good health and CMV-seronegative. The DNA for the CDR3 is TGTGCCACCAGCAGAGACCCTCAGGAGACCCAGTACTTC. Translated: CATSRDPQETQYF.